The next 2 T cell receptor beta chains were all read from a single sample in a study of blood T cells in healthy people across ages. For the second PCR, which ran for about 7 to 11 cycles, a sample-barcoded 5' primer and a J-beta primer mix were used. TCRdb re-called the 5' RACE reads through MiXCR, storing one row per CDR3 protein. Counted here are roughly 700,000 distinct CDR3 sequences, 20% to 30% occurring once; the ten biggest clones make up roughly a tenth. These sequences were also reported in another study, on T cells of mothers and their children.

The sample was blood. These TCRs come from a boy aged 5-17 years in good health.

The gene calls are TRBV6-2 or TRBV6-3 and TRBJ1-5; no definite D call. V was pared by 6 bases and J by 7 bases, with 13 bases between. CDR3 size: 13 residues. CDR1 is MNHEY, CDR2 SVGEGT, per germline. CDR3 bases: TGTGCCAGCAGGGTTACCGGTGGCCAGCCCCAGCATTTT. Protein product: CASRVTGGQPQHF.

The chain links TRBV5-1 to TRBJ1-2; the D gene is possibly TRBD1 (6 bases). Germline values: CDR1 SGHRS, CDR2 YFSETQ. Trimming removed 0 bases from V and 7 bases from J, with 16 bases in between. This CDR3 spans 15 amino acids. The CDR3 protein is CASSLDPGTRLGYTF. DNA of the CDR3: TGCGCCAGCAGCTTGGATCCGGGGACACGGCTTGGCTACACCTTC.